The 10 T cell receptor beta chains presented below share a single source sample, sequenced in a study of CD8 T cells in ankylosing spondylitis. TCRdb itself ran the 5' RACE reads through MiXCR, one entry per CDR3 protein. The data show around 150,000 distinct CDR3 sequences, around 18% seen once. The sequenced sample was blood, either unsorted or a sorted T cell fraction (not recorded which). Receptors were obtained from a male donor with ankylosing spondylitis or in good health (not recorded which).

This clonotype was detected many times. This chain links TRBV27 with TRBJ1-1, with a weak D call TRBD1 (6 bases). Germline V CDR1 and CDR2: MNHEY, SMNVEV (reference sequence). The CDR3 has 13 residues. Trimming took 6 bases from V and 7 from J, leaving 15 bases between them. CDR3 in amino acids: CASSLKQGFEAFF. The CDR3 nucleotides read TGTGCCAGCAGCCTTAAACAGGGCTTTGAAGCTTTCTTT.

This clonotype was seen ten or more times. The rearrangement joins TRBV5-1 to TRBJ2-5; D possibly corresponds to TRBD2 (5 bases). The germline V and J ends were trimmed by 6 bases and 5 bases, with 23 bases remaining between them. Germline CDR1 SGHRS, CDR2 YFSETQ. The CDR3 contains 16 residues. Here the CDR3 reads CASTPRLAWRGETQYF. CDR3 DNA: TGCGCCAGCACCCCCCGCCTGGCGTGGAGAGGGGAGACCCAGTACTTC.

The chain combines TRBV20-1 with TRBJ2-3; 7 bases agree with TRBD2. This CDR3 region has 15 residues. Per the germline V gene, CDR1 is DFQATT and CDR2 is SNEGSKA (reference sequence). J gave up 4 bases and V 6 bases, and 13 bases lay outside the gene matches. CDR3 DNA: TGCAGTGCCCTCACTACTAGCGCCGGGGCAGATACGCAGTATTTT. This translates into CSALTTSAGADTQYF.

The rearrangement joins TRBV28 to TRBJ2-5; no clear D. Trimming removed 3 bases from V and 3 bases from J, with 11 bases in between. Germline CDR1 is MDHEN and CDR2 is SYDVKM. The CDR3 sequence is 14 residues long. CDR3 nucleotide sequence: TGTGCCAGCAGTTTTCAACGGTGGGAAGAGACCCAGTACTTC. This gives the protein CASSFQRWEETQYF.

This clonotype showed up just a few times. The chain combines TRBV11-2 with TRBJ2-7, with D hard to call. The CDR3 length is 15 residues. Deletions cut 7 bases from V and 0 bases from J, with 16 bases between. CDR1 is SGHAT, CDR2 FQNNGV, per germline. This CDR3 is CASTRMVTVSYEQYF. The CDR3, as DNA: TGTGCCAGCACCCGTATGGTCACCGTCTCCTACGAGCAGTACTTC.

This clonotype was recorded at least ten times. The chain couples TRBV6-5 to TRBJ2-3, with 12 bases identical to TRBD2. The CDR3 is 15 amino acids. Trimming took 4 bases from V and 4 from J; bases not matched to a gene: 3. The germline gives CDR1 MNHEY, CDR2 SVGAGI. For the CDR3, the DNA is TGTGCCAGCAGTTGGACTAGCGGGATCGCAGATACGCAGTATTTT. Its translation is CASSWTSGIADTQYF.

The sample holds a few counts of this clonotype. The chain has TRBV21-1 and TRBJ2-4; the DNA was not used to check the table's D call, TRBD2. TRBV21-1 is a known pseudogene. The length of the CDR3 is 21 residues. CDR3 nucleotides: TGTGCCAGCATGGCCTGGGTTTGCAGACTGGTGGGAGGAGTAGGCAAAAACATTCAGTACTTC. It is translated as CASMAWVCRLVGGVGKNIQYF.

This clonotype was found many times. V gene TRBV5-6 combines with J gene TRBJ2-3, with 12 bases lining up with TRBD2. The CDR3 consists of 17 residues. V shed 2 bases, J shed 0 bases, and the junction held 4 bases outside the gene matches. Germline loops: CDR1 SGHDT, CDR2 YYEEEE. The DNA of the CDR3 is TGTGCCAGCAGCTTCCGGACTAGCGGGATCAGCACAGATACGCAGTATTTT. Translation: CASSFRTSGISTDTQYF.

The chain uses TRBV14 and TRBJ2-1; 9 nucleotides line up with TRBD2. Trimming cost V 0 bases and J 8 bases; bases outside gene matches: 14. Germline-derived CDR1 and CDR2 are SGHDN and FVKESK. The CDR3 sequence is 18 residues long. The CDR3 coding sequence is TGTGCCAGCAGCCAAGAAATCTGGATAGCGGGAGTCAAGGATGAGCAGTTCTTC. It is translated as CASSQEIWIAGVKDEQFF. The full variable domain, completed using reference TRBV14 and TRBJ2-1, is EAGVTQFPSHSVIEKGQTVTLRCDPISGHDNLYWYRRVMGKEIKFLLHFVKESKQDESGMPNNRFLAERTGGTYSTLKVQPAELEDSGVYFCASSQEIWIAGVKDEQFFGPGTRLTVL.

Comments on this clonotype: Being one base from a much bigger clone, this may be a read error. J is TRBJ2-7 and V is TRBV12-3 or TRBV12-4, with D uncertain. This CDR3 is 11 amino acids long. The CDR3 here is CDSSATYEQYF. CDR3 in DNA: TGTGACAGCAGCGCGACCTACGAGCAGTACTTC.